The 24 T cell receptor beta chains reported below all come from one sample, sequenced in a study of T-cell reconstitution after alpha-beta-depleted transplantation in children. Unique molecular identifiers were incorporated into the prepared TCRbeta library. One entry per CDR3 protein, called by TCRdb with MiXCR from the PCR reads. The sample has 250,000 to 400,000 distinct CDR3 sequences; around 25% are singletons. Sequencing was performed on PBMCs, mostly from graft donor cells, taken 180 days after TCRalphabeta/CD19-depleted stem cell transplant. The source of these receptors is a male patient between 5 and 17 years old who had a stem cell transplant for acute lymphoblastic leukemia, so the T cells may come from the graft donor.

The gene calls are TRBV25-1 and TRBJ2-1; tentatively, D is TRBD2 (6 bases). Germline V gene lookup returns CDR1 MGHDK and CDR2 SYGVNS. The CDR3 is 13 residues long. The ends were cut back, 6 bases at V and 6 bases at J, with 12 bases in the middle. The CDR3 coding sequence is TGTGCCAGCAGCCCCGGGACTCCCAATGAGCAGTTCTTC. Its protein is CASSPGTPNEQFF.

This clonotype has just a few counts. J is TRBJ2-1 and V is TRBV29-1; TRBD1 might be the D (5 bases). Germline assignment: CDR1 SQVTM and CDR2 ANQGSEA. The length of the CDR3 is 12 residues. V was pared by 4 bases and J by 6 bases, with 10 bases between. CDR3 in DNA: TGCAGCGTTGGCAGGGTTTTCAATGAGCAGTTCTTC. This codes for CSVGRVFNEQFF.

The table lists this clonotype with many counts. The rearrangement links TRBV5-1 to TRBJ1-5; no definite D call. This CDR3 is 14 amino acids long. The germline V gene has CDR1 SGHRS and CDR2 YFSETQ. Trimming shortened V by 2 bases and J by 7 bases, and 13 bases separated the two germline ends. The CDR3 nucleotides read TGCGCCAGCAGCTTCTCTGGGAGGGAACAGCCCCAGCATTTT. It specifies CASSFSGREQPQHF.

This clonotype was seen a few times. The CDR3 nucleotides are TGCGCCAGCAGCTTGCGGTCATTCCTGCACCGACTAGCGGGATGTGGGGAGACCCAGTACTTC. It translates to CASSLRSFLHRLAGCGETQYF. V and J are TRBV5-1 and TRBJ2-5; 11 nucleotides match TRBD2. Losses at the gene ends were 1 base for V and 5 bases for J; bases not matched to a gene: 22. The CDR3 is 21 amino acids. Germline assignment: CDR1 SGHRS and CDR2 YFSETQ.

The CDR3 sequence is CASSKRFGGTGKDRPYEQYF. The CDR3 region has the DNA TGCGCCAGCAGTAAGAGGTTCGGCGGGACCGGTAAAGACCGACCCTACGAGCAGTACTTC. The genes are TRBV5-1 and TRBJ2-7, with D possibly TRBD2 on 6 matching bases. CDR1 SGHRS and CDR2 YFSETQ come from the germline V gene. V was cut by 5 bases and J by 2 bases, with 32 bases left in between. The CDR3 loop spans 20 amino acids.

V usage is TRBV5-4 and J usage is TRBJ1-6; 7 bases are shared with TRBD1. This CDR3 has 15 residues. The V gene end was trimmed by 0 bases and the J gene end by 6 bases; junction bases not matched to a gene: 3. Germline values: CDR1 SGHNT, CDR2 YYREEE (reference sequence). In DNA, the CDR3 is TGTGCCAGCAGCTTGGAGGGGGCCCGTAATTCACCCCTCCACTTT. It is translated as CASSLEGARNSPLHF.

Only a few counts were recorded for this clonotype. This chain connects TRBV15 to TRBJ1-4; 9 bases are shared with TRBD1. Trimming cost V 3 bases and J 6 bases; bases outside gene matches: 2. The CDR3 runs to 14 residues. Germline CDR1 is LNHNV and CDR2 is YYDKDF (reference sequence). DNA for the CDR3: TGTGCCACCAGCAGGGACAGGGGCTATGAAAAACTGTTTTTT. Translated: CATSRDRGYEKLFF.

This chain joins TRBV7-3 and TRBJ2-3; possible D gene TRBD2, 6 bases. V lost 1 base to trimming and J lost 6 bases, with 20 bases between them. Per the germline V gene, CDR1 is SGHTA and CDR2 is FQGTGA. The CDR3 spans 17 residues. The CDR3: CASSLSSDYSLSDTQYF. CDR3 coding DNA: TGTGCCAGCAGCTTAAGTTCGGACTATTCACTATCCGATACGCAGTATTTT.

This clonotype was counted between two and nine times. This sequence joins TRBV19 and TRBJ1-5; D may be TRBD1 (6 bases). Trimming took 5 bases from V and 1 from J, leaving 12 bases between them. The CDR3 consists of 15 residues. Germline V gene sequence: CDR1 LNHDA, CDR2 SQIVND (reference sequence). The CDR3 bases are TGTGCCAGTAGTCCCAGGGGTGGGAGCAATCAGCCCCAGCATTTT. It is translated as CASSPRGGSNQPQHF.

This chain joins TRBV20-1 and TRBJ1-3; unclear D gene. Trimming shortened V by 1 base and J by 0 bases, and 10 bases separated the two germline ends. There are 15 residues in the CDR3. Germline V CDR1 and CDR2: DFQATT, SNEGSKA (reference sequence). The DNA of the CDR3 is TGCAGTGCTAGAGGTCCGGGGAGCTCTGGAAACACCATATATTTT. This gives the protein CSARGPGSSGNTIYF.

This clonotype has just a few counts. The chain links TRBV12-3 or TRBV12-4 to TRBJ1-5; D unresolved. The V end lost 2 bases, the J end lost 9 bases, and 5 bases lay between the germline ends. The CDR3 is 11 amino acids. CDR3 in amino acids: CASSLLGPQHF. In DNA form, the CDR3 reads TGTGCCAGCAGTTTACTGGGGCCCCAGCATTTT.

This clonotype has a handful of counts. The J gene is TRBJ1-6, the V gene TRBV5-5; no firm D call. Germline CDR1 and CDR2: SGHKS and YYEKEE (reference sequence). CDR3 length: 13 residues. Trimming removed 4 bases from V and 7 bases from J, with 9 bases in between. CDR3 nucleotides: TGTGCCAGCAGCCGATCTGCGAATTCACCCCTCCACTTT. It is translated as CASSRSANSPLHF.

This rearrangement joins TRBV18 to TRBJ2-7; the D is unclear. Germline V lookup: CDR1 KGHSH, CDR2 LQKENI. V was shortened by 3 bases and J by 1 base, with 7 bases between the two germline ends. CDR3 size: 13 residues. CDR3 residues: CASSPEISYEQYF. CDR3 DNA sequence: TGTGCCAGCTCACCTGAGATATCCTACGAGCAGTACTTC.

The chain recombines TRBV20-1 with TRBJ2-2; weak D call: TRBD2 (5 bases). V lost 5 bases to trimming and J lost 9 bases, with 19 bases between them. The germline V gene encodes CDR1 DFQATT and CDR2 SNEGSKA (reference sequence). The CDR3 consists of 14 residues. CDR3: CSAGELDSARELFF. Written as DNA, the CDR3 is TGCAGTGCTGGGGAACTAGATTCGGCCCGGGAGCTGTTTTTT.

The genes are TRBV6-5 and TRBJ1-2; 7 bases are a match to TRBD1. Germline CDR1 MNHEY, CDR2 SVGAGI. After removal of 2 bases from V and 8 bases from J, the junction contained 5 bases not matched to a gene. This CDR3 has 13 amino acids. The CDR3 loop is CASSYEGARGYTF. As DNA, the CDR3 is TGTGCCAGCAGTTACGAGGGGGCGAGGGGCTACACCTTC.

This clonotype was found a few times. The chain couples TRBV20-1 to TRBJ2-1; TRBD2 agrees at 10 bases. Germline trimming cut 5 bases from V and 2 bases from J; bases unmatched to any gene: 6. Germline CDR1 DFQATT, CDR2 SNEGSKA (reference sequence). This CDR3 has 15 residues. This CDR3 is CSAPPSGGTYNEQFF. In DNA, the CDR3 is TGCAGTGCTCCCCCTAGCGGGGGAACCTACAATGAGCAGTTCTTC.

By proportion, this clonotype is medium-sized. CDR3 nucleotide sequence: TGTGCCAGCAGCTTAGCAAGTTCTAGCGGGAGGTATGAGCAGTTCTTC. Translation gives CASSLASSSGRYEQFF. The rearrangement joins TRBV7-2 to TRBJ2-1; the match to TRBD2 covers 11 bases. The ends lost 0 bases at V and 8 bases at J; junction bases unmatched: 6. The CDR3 consists of 16 residues. Looked up from germline, CDR1 is SGHTA and CDR2 is FQGNSA.

This sequence joins TRBV12-3 or TRBV12-4 and TRBJ2-7; TRBD1 aligns across 8 bases. The V segment lost 3 bases and the J segment 4 bases; nucleotides outside the gene matches: 8. The CDR3 has 15 amino acids. CDR3 sequence (DNA): TGTGCCAGCAGTTTCGCGGCAGGGGGCTGGTACGAGCAGTACTTC. It is translated as CASSFAAGGWYEQYF.

The gene calls are TRBV28 and TRBJ2-1, with D unresolved. The CDR3 consists of 12 residues. Looked up from germline, CDR1 is MDHEN and CDR2 is SYDVKM. V lost 6 bases and J lost 10, with 13 bases in between. This CDR3 is CASSLPPREQFF. The DNA for the CDR3 is TGTGCCAGCAGCCTACCCCCTAGGGAGCAGTTCTTC.

The rearrangement links TRBV7-6 to TRBJ2-1; 9 nucleotides line up with TRBD2. Germline V gene sequence: CDR1 SGHVS, CDR2 FNYEAQ. The CDR3 length is 18 residues. J gave up 4 bases and V 5 bases, and 15 bases lay outside the gene matches. This chain's CDR3 is CASSTLAGPPGVYNEQFF. The CDR3 DNA follows: TGTGCCAGCAGCACTCTAGCGGGACCGCCCGGGGTATACAATGAGCAGTTCTTC. The full variable domain, with the rest looked up from reference TRBV7-6 and TRBJ2-1, is GAGVSQSPRYKVTKRGQDVALRCDPISGHVSLYWYRQALGQGPEFLTYFNYEAQQDKSGLPNDRFSAERPEGSISTLTIQRTEQRDSAMYRCASSTLAGPPGVYNEQFFGPGTRLTVL.

This sequence joins TRBV5-8 and TRBJ1-1; D is possibly TRBD1 (5 bases). The CDR3 has 15 residues. V was cut by 3 bases and J by 0 bases, with 12 bases left in between. The germline V gene has CDR1 SGHTS and CDR2 YDEGEE. The CDR3 sequence: CASSWDLIMNTEAFF. CDR3 coding DNA: TGTGCCAGCAGCTGGGACCTGATCATGAACACTGAAGCTTTCTTT.

This clonotype has a handful of counts. This chain uses TRBV18 with TRBJ2-1, with a possible D match to TRBD2 (5 bases). The V end lost 3 bases, the J end lost 6 bases, and 12 bases lay between the germline ends. Germline lookup yields CDR1 KGHSH and CDR2 LQKENI. CDR3 length: 14 residues. CDR3 sequence (DNA): TGTGCCAGCTCACCGCTGGACTCCGGCAATGAGCAGTTCTTC. This gives the protein CASSPLDSGNEQFF.

This clonotype was seen only a few times. The CDR3: CASSVAARMGRNEQFF. The CDR3, as DNA: TGTGCCAGCAGCGTAGCCGCGCGGATGGGGAGGAATGAGCAGTTCTTC. V is TRBV9 and J is TRBJ2-1; a possible D gene is TRBD2 (6 bases). The CDR3 consists of 16 residues. CDR1 and CDR2 from the germline V gene are SGDLS and YYNGEE. Trimming removed 0 bases at V and 7 bases at J, with 17 bases between. Complete variable domain (other parts from reference TRBV9 and TRBJ2-1): DSGVTQTPKHLITATGQRVTLRCSPRSGDLSVYWYQQSLDQGLQFLIQYYNGEERAKGNILERFSAQQFPDLHSELNLSSLELGDSALYFCASSVAARMGRNEQFFGPGTRLTVL.

This clonotype was seen only a few times. The gene calls are TRBV12-3 or TRBV12-4 and TRBJ2-1; D is undetermined. The CDR3 is 10 amino acids. Trimming removed 5 bases from V and 9 bases from J, with 5 bases in between. CDR3 sequence reads: CASSLAEQFF. The DNA of the CDR3 is TGTGCCAGCAGTCTTGCTGAGCAGTTCTTC.